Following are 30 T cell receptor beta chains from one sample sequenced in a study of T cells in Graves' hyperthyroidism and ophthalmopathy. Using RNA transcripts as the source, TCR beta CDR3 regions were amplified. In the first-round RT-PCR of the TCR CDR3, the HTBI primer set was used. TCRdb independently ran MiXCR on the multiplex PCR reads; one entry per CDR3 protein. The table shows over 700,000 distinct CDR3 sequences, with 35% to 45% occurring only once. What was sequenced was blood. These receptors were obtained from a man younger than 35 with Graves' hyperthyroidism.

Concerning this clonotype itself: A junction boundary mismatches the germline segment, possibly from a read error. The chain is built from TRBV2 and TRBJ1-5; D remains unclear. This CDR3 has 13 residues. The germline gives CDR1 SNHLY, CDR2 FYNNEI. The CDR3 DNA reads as TGTGCCAACAGTGAAGCGGTGGATCAGCCCCAGCATTTT. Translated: CANSEAVDQPQHF.

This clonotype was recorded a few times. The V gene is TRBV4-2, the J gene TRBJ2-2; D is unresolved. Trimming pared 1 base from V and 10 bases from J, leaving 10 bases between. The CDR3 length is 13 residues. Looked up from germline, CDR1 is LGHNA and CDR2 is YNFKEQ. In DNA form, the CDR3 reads TGTGCCAGCAGCCAAGGCGCGACCCCGGAGCTGTTTTTT. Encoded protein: CASSQGATPELFF.

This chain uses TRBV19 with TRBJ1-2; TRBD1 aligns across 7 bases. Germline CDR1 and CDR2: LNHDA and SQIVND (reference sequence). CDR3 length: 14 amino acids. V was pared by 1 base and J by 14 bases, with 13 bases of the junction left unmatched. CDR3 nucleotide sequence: TGTGCCAGTAGTATAGTACAGGGGAACTATGGCCATACCTTC. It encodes CASSIVQGNYGHTF.

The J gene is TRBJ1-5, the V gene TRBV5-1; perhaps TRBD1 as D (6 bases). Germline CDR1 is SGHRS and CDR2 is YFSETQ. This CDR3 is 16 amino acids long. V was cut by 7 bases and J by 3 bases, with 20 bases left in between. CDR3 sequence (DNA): TGCGCCAGCCGCCTGGGGCCACAGGGTGACAATCAGCCCCAGCATTTT. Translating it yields CASRLGPQGDNQPQHF.

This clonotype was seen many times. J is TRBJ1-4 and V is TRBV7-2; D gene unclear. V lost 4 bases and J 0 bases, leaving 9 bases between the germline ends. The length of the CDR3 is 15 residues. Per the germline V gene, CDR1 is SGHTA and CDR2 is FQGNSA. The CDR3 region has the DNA TGTGCCAGCAGCTCCCGTGGTGCAACTAATGAAAAACTGTTTTTT. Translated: CASSSRGATNEKLFF. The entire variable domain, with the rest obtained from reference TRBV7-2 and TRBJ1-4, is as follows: GAGVSQSPSNKVTEKGKDVELRCDPISGHTALYWYRQSLGQGLEFLIYFQGNSAPDKSGLPSDRFSAERTGGSVSTLTIQRTQQEDSAVYLCASSSRGATNEKLFFGSGTQLSVL.

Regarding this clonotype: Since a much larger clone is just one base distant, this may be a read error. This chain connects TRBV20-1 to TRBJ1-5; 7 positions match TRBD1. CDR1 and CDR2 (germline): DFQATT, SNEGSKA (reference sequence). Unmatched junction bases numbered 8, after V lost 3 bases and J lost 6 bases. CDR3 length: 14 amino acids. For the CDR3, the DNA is TGCAGTGCTAGTAACAGGGGTGGCATTCAGCCCCAGCATTTT. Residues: CSASNRGGIQPQHF.

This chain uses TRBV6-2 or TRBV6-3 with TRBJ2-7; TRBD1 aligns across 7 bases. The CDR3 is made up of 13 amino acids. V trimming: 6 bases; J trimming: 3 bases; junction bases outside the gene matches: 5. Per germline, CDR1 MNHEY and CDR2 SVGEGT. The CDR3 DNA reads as TGTGCCAGCAGACGGGACAGACACTACGAGCAGTACTTC. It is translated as CASRRDRHYEQYF.

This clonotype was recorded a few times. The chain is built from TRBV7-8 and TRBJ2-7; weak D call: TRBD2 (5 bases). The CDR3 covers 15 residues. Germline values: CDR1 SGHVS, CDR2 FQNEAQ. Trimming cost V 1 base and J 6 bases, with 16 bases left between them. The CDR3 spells CASSLVTIGVGEQYF. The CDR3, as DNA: TGTGCCAGCAGCTTAGTTACGATCGGGGTCGGCGAGCAGTACTTC.

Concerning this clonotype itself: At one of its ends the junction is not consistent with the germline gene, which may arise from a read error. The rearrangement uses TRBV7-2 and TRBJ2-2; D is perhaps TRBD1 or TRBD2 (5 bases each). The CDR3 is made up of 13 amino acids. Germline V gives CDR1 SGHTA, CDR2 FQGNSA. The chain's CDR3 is CASSYLDTGELLF. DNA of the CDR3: TGTGCCAGCAGTTACCTGGACACCGGGGAGCTGCTTTTT.

CDR3 protein: CASSLGTGPFEQYF. CDR3 coding DNA: TGCGCCAGCAGCTTAGGGACAGGGCCTTTCGAGCAGTACTTC. The V call is TRBV5-1, the J call TRBJ2-7, with 9 bases fitting TRBD1. Unmatched junction bases numbered 6, after V lost 2 bases and J lost 6 bases. CDR3 length: 14 residues. The germline gives CDR1 SGHRS, CDR2 YFSETQ.

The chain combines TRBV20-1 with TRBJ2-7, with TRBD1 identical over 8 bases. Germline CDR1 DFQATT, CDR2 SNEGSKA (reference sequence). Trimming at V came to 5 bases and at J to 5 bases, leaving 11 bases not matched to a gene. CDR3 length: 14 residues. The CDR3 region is CSAAAAGGWDEQYF. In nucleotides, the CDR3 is TGCAGTGCTGCCGCGGCAGGGGGCTGGGACGAGCAGTACTTC.

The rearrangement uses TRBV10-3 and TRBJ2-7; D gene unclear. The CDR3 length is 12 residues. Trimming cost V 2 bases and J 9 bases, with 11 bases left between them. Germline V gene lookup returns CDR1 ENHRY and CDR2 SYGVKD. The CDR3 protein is CAISEGLFGQYF. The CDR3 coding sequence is TGTGCCATCAGTGAGGGCTTATTTGGGCAGTACTTC.

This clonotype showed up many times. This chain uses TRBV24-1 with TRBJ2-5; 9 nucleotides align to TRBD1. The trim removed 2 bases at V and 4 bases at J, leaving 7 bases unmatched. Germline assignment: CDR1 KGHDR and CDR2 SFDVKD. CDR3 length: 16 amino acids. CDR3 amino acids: CATSDWGQGGRETQYF. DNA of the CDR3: TGTGCCACCAGTGATTGGGGACAGGGAGGCAGAGAGACCCAGTACTTC.

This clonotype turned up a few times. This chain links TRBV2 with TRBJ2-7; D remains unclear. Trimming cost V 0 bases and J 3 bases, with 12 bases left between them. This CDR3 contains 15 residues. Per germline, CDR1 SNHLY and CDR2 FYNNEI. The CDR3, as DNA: TGTGCCAGCAGTGAAGCGGTACAGCATTACTACGAGCAGTACTTC. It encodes CASSEAVQHYYEQYF.

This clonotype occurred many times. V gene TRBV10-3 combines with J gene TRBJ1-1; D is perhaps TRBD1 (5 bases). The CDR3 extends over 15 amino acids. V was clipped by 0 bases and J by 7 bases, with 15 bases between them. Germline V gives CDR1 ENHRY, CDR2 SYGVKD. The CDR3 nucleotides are TGTGCCATCAGTGAGTCGGGAAGGGGAAAGGATGAAGCTTTCTTT. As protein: CAISESGRGKDEAFF.

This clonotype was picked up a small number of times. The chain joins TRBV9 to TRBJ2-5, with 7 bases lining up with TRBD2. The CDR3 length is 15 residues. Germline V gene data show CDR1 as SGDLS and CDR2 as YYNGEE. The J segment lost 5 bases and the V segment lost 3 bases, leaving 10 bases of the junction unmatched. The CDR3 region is CASSEGQGGSETQYF. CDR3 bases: TGTGCCAGCAGCGAGGGCCAGGGAGGGTCGGAGACCCAGTACTTC.

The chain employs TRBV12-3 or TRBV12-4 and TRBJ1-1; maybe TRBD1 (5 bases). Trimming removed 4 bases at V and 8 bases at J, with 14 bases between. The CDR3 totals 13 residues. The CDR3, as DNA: TGTGCCAGCAGTTGGGGCAGGACCCCAGAAGCTTTCTTT. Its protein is CASSWGRTPEAFF.

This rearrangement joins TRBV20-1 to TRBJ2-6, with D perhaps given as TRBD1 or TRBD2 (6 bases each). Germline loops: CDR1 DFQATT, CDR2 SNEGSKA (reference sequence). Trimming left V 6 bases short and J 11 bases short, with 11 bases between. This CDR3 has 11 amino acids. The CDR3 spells CSARGGYVLTF. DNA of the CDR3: TGCAGTGCCCGAGGGGGGTACGTCCTGACTTTC.

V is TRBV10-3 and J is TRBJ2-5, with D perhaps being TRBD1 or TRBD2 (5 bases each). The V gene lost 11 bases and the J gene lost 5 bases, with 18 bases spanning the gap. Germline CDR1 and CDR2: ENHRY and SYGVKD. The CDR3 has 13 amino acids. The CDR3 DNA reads TGTGCCGCGAGTCGGGGCCCCATGGAGACCCAGTACTTC. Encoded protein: CAASRGPMETQYF.

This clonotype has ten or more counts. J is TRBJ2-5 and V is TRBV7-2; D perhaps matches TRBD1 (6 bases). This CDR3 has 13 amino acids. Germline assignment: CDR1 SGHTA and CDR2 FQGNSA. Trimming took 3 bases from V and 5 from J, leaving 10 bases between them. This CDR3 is CASSLGHRETQYF. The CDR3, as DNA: TGTGCCAGCAGCTTGGGACACCGGGAGACCCAGTACTTC.

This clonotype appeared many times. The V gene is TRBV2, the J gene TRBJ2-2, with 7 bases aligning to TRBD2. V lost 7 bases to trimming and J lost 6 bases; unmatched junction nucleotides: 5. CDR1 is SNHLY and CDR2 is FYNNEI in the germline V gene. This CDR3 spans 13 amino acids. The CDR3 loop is CASTEGLAGELFF. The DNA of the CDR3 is TGTGCCAGCACCGAAGGACTAGCCGGGGAGCTGTTTTTT. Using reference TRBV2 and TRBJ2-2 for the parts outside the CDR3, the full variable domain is EPEVTQTPSHQVTQMGQEVILRCVPISNHLYFYWYRQILGQKVEFLVSFYNNEISEKSEIFDDQFSVERPDGSNFTLKIRSTKLEDSAMYFCASTEGLAGELFFGEGSRLTVL.

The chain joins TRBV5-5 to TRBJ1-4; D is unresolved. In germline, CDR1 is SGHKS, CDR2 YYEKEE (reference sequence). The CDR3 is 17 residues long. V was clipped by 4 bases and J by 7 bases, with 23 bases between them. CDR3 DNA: TGTGCCAGCAGCCAAGAAGTGGTCCAGGACGTCGGTGAAAAACTGTTTTTT. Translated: CASSQEVVQDVGEKLFF.

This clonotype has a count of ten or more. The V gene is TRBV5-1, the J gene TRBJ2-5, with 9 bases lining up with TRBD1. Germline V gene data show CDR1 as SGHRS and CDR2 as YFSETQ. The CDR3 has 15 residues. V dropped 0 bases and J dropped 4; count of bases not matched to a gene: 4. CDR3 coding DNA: TGCGCCAGCAGCTTGGGGGGACAGGGAGGAGAGACCCAGTACTTC. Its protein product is CASSLGGQGGETQYF.

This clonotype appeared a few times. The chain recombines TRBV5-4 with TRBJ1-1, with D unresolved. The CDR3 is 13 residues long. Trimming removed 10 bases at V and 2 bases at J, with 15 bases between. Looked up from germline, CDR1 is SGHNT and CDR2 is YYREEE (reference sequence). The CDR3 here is CASRDAGNTEAFF. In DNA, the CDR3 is TGTGCCTCCCGTGATGCTGGAAACACTGAAGCTTTCTTT.

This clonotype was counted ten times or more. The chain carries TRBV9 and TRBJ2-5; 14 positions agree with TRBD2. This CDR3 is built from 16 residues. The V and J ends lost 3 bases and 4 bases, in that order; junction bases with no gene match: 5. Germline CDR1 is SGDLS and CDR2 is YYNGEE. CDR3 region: CASSAGLAGGGETQYF. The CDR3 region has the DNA TGTGCCAGCAGCGCTGGACTAGCGGGGGGTGGAGAGACCCAGTACTTC.

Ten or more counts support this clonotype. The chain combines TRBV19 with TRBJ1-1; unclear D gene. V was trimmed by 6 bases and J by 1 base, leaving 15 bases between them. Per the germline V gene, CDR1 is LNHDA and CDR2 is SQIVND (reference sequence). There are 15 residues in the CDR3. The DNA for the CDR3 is TGTGCCAGTAGCGATCCGAGACGGGCGAACACTGAAGCTTTCTTT. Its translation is CASSDPRRANTEAFF.

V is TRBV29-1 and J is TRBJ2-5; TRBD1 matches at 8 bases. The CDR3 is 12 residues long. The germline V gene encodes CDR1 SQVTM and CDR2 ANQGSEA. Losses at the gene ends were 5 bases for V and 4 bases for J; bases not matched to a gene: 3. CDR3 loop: CSVQGASETQYF. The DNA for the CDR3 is TGCAGCGTTCAGGGGGCCTCAGAGACCCAGTACTTC.

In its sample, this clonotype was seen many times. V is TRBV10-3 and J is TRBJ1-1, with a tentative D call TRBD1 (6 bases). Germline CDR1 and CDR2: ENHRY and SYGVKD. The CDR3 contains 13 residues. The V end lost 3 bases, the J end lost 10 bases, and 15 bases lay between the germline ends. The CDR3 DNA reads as TGTGCCATCAGTGAAGGGGGACGGGCGAGAGCTTTCTTT. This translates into CAISEGGRARAFF.

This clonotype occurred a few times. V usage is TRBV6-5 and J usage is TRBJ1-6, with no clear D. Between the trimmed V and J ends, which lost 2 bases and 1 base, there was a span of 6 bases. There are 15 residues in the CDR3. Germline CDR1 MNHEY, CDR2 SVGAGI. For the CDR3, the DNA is TGTGCCAGCAGTTACAGCCAGTCCTATAATTCACCCCTCCACTTT. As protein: CASSYSQSYNSPLHF.

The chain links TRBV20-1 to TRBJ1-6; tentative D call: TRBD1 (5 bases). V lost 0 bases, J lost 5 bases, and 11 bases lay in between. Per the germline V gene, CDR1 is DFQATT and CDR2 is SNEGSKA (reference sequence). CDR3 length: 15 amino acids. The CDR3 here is CSARDLSRDNSPLHF. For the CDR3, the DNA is TGCAGTGCTAGAGATTTATCCAGGGATAATTCACCCCTCCACTTT.